This T cell receptor beta chain was sequenced during a study of post-analysis software for immune sequencing data (dated by TCRdb to about 2015). Describing the broader study: Recorded disease courses included relapsing-remitting, secondary progressive and progressive-relapsing multiple sclerosis, with some patients lacking subtype annotation. The patient repertoires were set against about 12 previously published healthy control repertoires from donors whose ages ranged from roughly 6 to 25 years. A subset of samples was prepared in parallel using single-end sample barcoding, then pooled and co-amplified after Illumina adapter ligation. The investigation overall reported the following: Normalized Chao1 diversity was significantly lower in multiple sclerosis patients than controls, suggesting substantial peripheral T-cell clonal expansion. The control group was slightly older than the multiple sclerosis patient group. Significantly higher frequencies in patients than in controls were found for a few TRBV segments, including TRBV5-6, TRBV5-1 and TRBV20-1. Direct clustering with F measure revealed strong co-clustering of samples prepared in the same batch, which led to a batch-effect correction.

TCR beta repertoires were profiled from peripheral blood of more than ten young patients with multiple sclerosis to demonstrate the VDJtools post-analysis software. The multiple sclerosis patients were children and adolescents ranging in age from about 6 to 17 years. Library generation was performed with PCR. Instrument used: Illumina HiSeq 2500. To reduce PCR and sequencing biases, unique molecular identifiers were incorporated into the TCR beta cDNA libraries. Every 1 to 10 million input T cells yielded 500,000 or so cDNA molecules, meaning each molecule approximated one T cell. The same protocol used for the earlier healthy control dataset was applied to prepare and sequence the patient libraries. Samples belonging to the same batch were prepared together, multiplexed and sequenced on a shared HiSeq lane. The study's own analysis went as follows. MIGEC was used to process the raw barcoded reads, and molecular identifier groups with only a single read were discarded before consensus assembly and CDR3 extraction. Clonotype tables were post-analysed with VDJtools, normalizing diversity by down-sampling all datasets to the smallest sample size. In repertoire overlap clustering, CDR3 amino acid sequences, but not nucleotide sequences, were matched to correct batch-related cross-sample contamination. The public reads were run again by TCRdb, first through fastp at Q25 and then through MiXCR, and only productive beta chains were kept. A single entry per CDR3 protein holds the most common genes and DNA from its merged rows. TCRdb's processing, not the authors', yielded these V and J calls. The sample table records 600,000 to 700,000 distinct CDR3 sequences; 59% of these occur just once. Of the sample, around 10% is held by the ten largest clones.

This clonotype was seen more than once but under ten times. Which antigen it targets is not known. Base-call qualities are not available, and no considerably larger clone is one nucleotide away. Relative to germline, V is missing 7 bases and J is missing 3 bases, with 9 bases of the junction outside any gene match. Via the germline V gene, CDR1 is MNHEY and CDR2 SVGAGI. The CDR3 goes from the cysteine to the phenylalanine over 15 residues. The retained sequence is limited to the CDR3, 45 bases, with the frame set at the first base. This receptor was taken from a girl aged 2 to 10 with multiple sclerosis. The rearrangement combines TRBV6-5 with TRBJ2-3; 8 bases in the middle match TRBD2. The sequenced sample was blood. The sequenced DNA: TGTGCCAGCACATCGGGACTAGGGAGGACAGATACGCAGTATTTT. This encodes CASTSGLGRTDTQYF.